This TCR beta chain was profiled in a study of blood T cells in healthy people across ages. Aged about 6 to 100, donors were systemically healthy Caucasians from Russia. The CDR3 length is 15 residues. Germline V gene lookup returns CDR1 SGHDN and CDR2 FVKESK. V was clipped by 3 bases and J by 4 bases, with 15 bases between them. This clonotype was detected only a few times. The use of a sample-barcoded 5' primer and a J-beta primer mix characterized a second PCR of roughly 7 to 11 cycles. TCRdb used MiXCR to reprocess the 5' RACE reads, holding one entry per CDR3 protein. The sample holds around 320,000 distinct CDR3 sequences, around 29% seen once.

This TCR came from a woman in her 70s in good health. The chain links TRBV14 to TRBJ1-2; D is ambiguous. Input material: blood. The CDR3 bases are TGTGCCAGCAGCCAGGACGGCCTAGCAGGCTATGGCTACACCTTC. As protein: CASSQDGLAGYGYTF.